A selection of T cell receptor beta chains follows, all from one sample in a study of CD8+CD57+ T cells in acquired aplastic anemia. TCRdb reprocessed the reads with MiXCR, giving one entry per CDR3 protein. The sample comprises under 200,000 distinct CDR3 sequences, 48% of which are singletons, and under 35% rests with the top ten. The specimen sequenced was sorted CD4+, CD8+, or CD8+CD57+ T cells (not recorded which) from PBMCs. These receptors were taken from a human donor with aplastic anemia. CDR3s include the opening cysteine and the closing phenylalanine or tryptophan. D genes are given only for firm matches. Some rows mark clone size as missing; the rest say once, few, many or name a class of expanded clone.

d_gene: TRBD2
v_gene: TRBV20-1
abundance: once
j_gene: TRBJ2-7
CDR3aa: CSAGPIAGDFQAQYF
CDR3nt: TGCAGTGCTGGGCCTATAGCGGGAGACTTTCAGGCCCAGTACTTC

d_gene: NA
v_gene: TRBV28
abundance: NA
j_gene: TRBJ2-2
CDR3aa: CASNHRASTGELFF
CDR3nt: TGTGCCAGCAATCATAGGGCTAGCACCGGGGAGCTGTTTTTT

d_gene: NA
v_gene: TRBV2
abundance: NA
j_gene: TRBJ1-2
CDR3aa: CASRASGGASGYTF
CDR3nt: TGTGCCAGCCGGGCGAGTGGGGGGGCATCTGGCTACACCTTC

d_gene: NA
v_gene: TRBV5-8
abundance: many
j_gene: TRBJ1-2
CDR3aa: CASSLLSAEVGYTF
CDR3nt: TGTGCCAGCAGCTTGCTCTCGGCGGAAGTTGGCTACACCTTC

d_gene: TRBD2
v_gene: TRBV5-1
abundance: NA
j_gene: TRBJ2-3
CDR3aa: CASSPTSRNTDTQYF
CDR3nt: TGCGCCAGCAGCCCGACTAGCAGAAACACAGATACGCAGTATTTT

d_gene: TRBD2
v_gene: TRBV6-2/TRBV6-3
abundance: NA
j_gene: TRBJ2-3
CDR3aa: CASSYYRASGTSTDTQYF
CDR3nt: TGTGCCAGCAGTTACTATCGGGCTAGCGGCACTAGCACAGATACGCAGTATTTT

d_gene: NA
v_gene: TRBV6-2/TRBV6-3
abundance: NA
j_gene: TRBJ1-5
CDR3aa: CASSPTMVSNQPQHF
CDR3nt: TGTGCCAGCAGCCCGACCATGGTGAGCAATCAGCCCCAGCATTTT

d_gene: NA
v_gene: TRBV14
abundance: NA
j_gene: TRBJ2-7
CDR3aa: CASSVRGRLYEQYF
CDR3nt: TGTGCCAGCAGCGTACGGGGACGCCTCTACGAGCAGTACTTC

d_gene: NA
v_gene: TRBV7-2
abundance: once
j_gene: TRBJ2-5
CDR3aa: CASSLEGGGMQETQYF
CDR3nt: TGTGCCAGCAGCTTAGAAGGTGGGGGGATGCAAGAGACCCAGTACTTC

d_gene: TRBD1
v_gene: TRBV11-1
abundance: NA
j_gene: TRBJ2-7
CDR3aa: CASSSGTGGWNEQYF
CDR3nt: TGTGCCAGCAGCTCGGGGACAGGGGGCTGGAACGAGCAGTACTTC

d_gene: TRBD1
v_gene: TRBV24-1
abundance: once
j_gene: TRBJ2-7
CDR3aa: CATTGTGDYEQYF
CDR3nt: TGTGCCACCACCGGGACAGGGGACTACGAGCAGTACTTC

d_gene: NA
v_gene: TRBV6-1
abundance: many
j_gene: TRBJ2-7
CDR3aa: CASGVTGGEQYF
CDR3nt: TGTGCCAGCGGAGTGACTGGTGGCGAGCAGTACTTC

d_gene: NA
v_gene: TRBV11-2
abundance: many
j_gene: TRBJ2-5
CDR3aa: CASSPERGTQETQYF
CDR3nt: TGTGCCAGCAGCCCCGAACGGGGGACCCAAGAGACCCAGTACTTC

d_gene: NA
v_gene: TRBV7-7
abundance: few
j_gene: TRBJ2-5
CDR3aa: CASSLALQETQYF
CDR3nt: TGTGCCAGCAGCTTGGCTTTACAAGAGACCCAGTACTTC

d_gene: NA
v_gene: TRBV24-1
abundance: NA
j_gene: TRBJ2-1
CDR3aa: CATSDSGGLADYNEQLF
CDR3nt: TGTGCCACCAGTGATTCAGGCGGACTGGCAGACTACAATGAGCAGCTCTTC

d_gene: NA
v_gene: TRBV6-1
abundance: once
j_gene: TRBJ2-1
CDR3aa: CASRGTLGGGNEQFF
CDR3nt: TGTGCCAGCAGGGGGACCTTAGGGGGTGGGAATGAGCAGTTCTTC

d_gene: TRBD1
v_gene: TRBV10-1
abundance: NA
j_gene: TRBJ2-6
CDR3aa: CASSRDRGCGANVLTF
CDR3nt: TGCGCCAGCTCTCGGGACAGGGGGTGTGGGGCCAACGTCCTGACTTTC

d_gene: NA
v_gene: TRBV2
abundance: NA
j_gene: TRBJ1-1
CDR3aa: CASRGQMNTEAFF
CDR3nt: TGTGCCAGCAGAGGACAGATGAACACTGAAGCTTTCTTT

d_gene: TRBD1
v_gene: TRBV12-3/TRBV12-4
abundance: many
j_gene: TRBJ2-3
CDR3aa: CASSLEGTGITDTQYF
CDR3nt: TGTGCCAGCAGTTTAGAAGGGACAGGGATCACAGATACGCAGTATTTT

d_gene: TRBD1
v_gene: TRBV10-2
abundance: NA
j_gene: TRBJ1-5
CDR3aa: CASSVTGAAGNQPQHF
CDR3nt: TGCGCCAGCAGTGTTACAGGGGCCGCAGGCAATCAGCCCCAGCATTTT

d_gene: NA
v_gene: TRBV20-1
abundance: NA
j_gene: TRBJ2-1
CDR3aa: CSASLRDLNEQFF
CDR3nt: TGCAGTGCTAGTCTGCGGGATTTAAATGAGCAGTTCTTC

d_gene: NA
v_gene: TRBV29-1
abundance: many
j_gene: TRBJ2-7
CDR3aa: CSVVFSGAYEQYF
CDR3nt: TGCAGCGTTGTATTTAGCGGAGCCTACGAGCAGTACTTC

d_gene: TRBD1
v_gene: TRBV30
abundance: many
j_gene: TRBJ2-5
CDR3aa: CASSQWTGGETQYF
CDR3nt: TGTGCCTCGAGTCAGTGGACAGGGGGGGAGACCCAGTACTTC

d_gene: NA
v_gene: TRBV6-2/TRBV6-3
abundance: once
j_gene: TRBJ2-5
CDR3aa: CASSYSTGRETQYF
CDR3nt: TGTGCCAGCAGTTACTCAACAGGGCGGGAGACCCAGTACTTC

d_gene: NA
v_gene: TRBV2
abundance: NA
j_gene: TRBJ1-1
CDR3aa: CASSGGLEAFF
CDR3nt: TGTGCCAGCAGTGGGGGGCTTGAAGCCTTCTTT

d_gene: TRBD2
v_gene: TRBV19
abundance: many
j_gene: TRBJ2-3
CDR3aa: CASSSSRLASGRSPIDTQYF
CDR3nt: TGTGCCAGTAGTAGTTCGCGCTTGGCTAGCGGGAGGAGCCCCATAGATACGCAGTATTTT

d_gene: NA
v_gene: TRBV10-3
abundance: NA
j_gene: TRBJ2-3
CDR3aa: CAIRERQDGDTQYF
CDR3nt: TGTGCCATCCGTGAGCGGCAGGACGGTGATACGCAGTATTTT

d_gene: NA
v_gene: TRBV29-1
abundance: NA
j_gene: TRBJ2-5
CDR3aa: CSVVWTETQETQYF
CDR3nt: TGCAGCGTTGTCTGGACAGAGACCCAAGAGACCCAGTACTTC

d_gene: TRBD2
v_gene: TRBV20-1
abundance: NA
j_gene: TRBJ2-5
CDR3aa: CSARGGVETQYF
CDR3nt: TGCAGTGCTAGGGGGGGGGTAGAGACCCAGTACTTC

d_gene: NA
v_gene: TRBV19
abundance: many
j_gene: TRBJ2-7
CDR3aa: CASSIDSGTTREQYF
CDR3nt: TGTGCCAGTAGTATAGATAGCGGCACAACCCGTGAGCAGTACTTC

d_gene: NA
v_gene: TRBV7-8
abundance: NA
j_gene: TRBJ2-1
CDR3aa: CASSLGQQSGQFF
CDR3nt: TGTGCCAGCAGCTTGGGTCAGCAAAGTGGGCAGTTCTTC

d_gene: TRBD1
v_gene: TRBV24-1
abundance: NA
j_gene: TRBJ2-3
CDR3aa: CATSAGQAPVTQYF
CDR3nt: TGTGCCACCAGTGCCGGACAGGCCCCAGTTACGCAGTATTTT

d_gene: NA
v_gene: TRBV24-1
abundance: NA
j_gene: TRBJ2-7
CDR3aa: CATPSPGQANYEQYF
CDR3nt: TGTGCCACCCCGTCCCCCGGGCAGGCCAACTACGAGCAGTACTTC

d_gene: NA
v_gene: TRBV5-6
abundance: NA
j_gene: TRBJ1-4
CDR3aa: CASSLAGLDEKLFF
CDR3nt: TGTGCCAGCAGCTTGGCGGGGTTGGATGAAAAACTGTTTTTT

d_gene: TRBD2
v_gene: TRBV29-1
abundance: NA
j_gene: TRBJ2-7
CDR3aa: CSVDPPSGPYEQYF
CDR3nt: TGCAGCGTTGACCCCCCTAGCGGGCCCTACGAGCAGTACTTC

d_gene: NA
v_gene: TRBV29-1
abundance: few
j_gene: TRBJ2-5
CDR3aa: CSVGGQGHETQYF
CDR3nt: TGCAGCGTTGGGGGGCAGGGGCACGAGACCCAGTACTTC

d_gene: NA
v_gene: TRBV7-9
abundance: NA
j_gene: TRBJ1-1
CDR3aa: CASSPEGTEAFF
CDR3nt: TGTGCCAGCAGCCCGGAGGGGACTGAAGCTTTCTTT

d_gene: TRBD2
v_gene: TRBV4-1
abundance: many
j_gene: TRBJ2-7
CDR3aa: CASSQASGSYEQYF
CDR3nt: TGCGCCAGCAGCCAAGCTAGCGGGAGTTACGAGCAGTACTTC

d_gene: TRBD1
v_gene: TRBV9
abundance: NA
j_gene: TRBJ1-6
CDR3aa: CARYRGHNSPLHF
CDR3nt: TGTGCCAGGTACAGGGGGCATAATTCACCCCTCCACTTT

d_gene: NA
v_gene: TRBV15
abundance: NA
j_gene: TRBJ2-3
CDR3aa: CATSRGGGTDLDTQYF
CDR3nt: TGTGCCACCAGCAGAGGTGGGGGGACAGACTTAGATACGCAGTATTTT

d_gene: TRBD2
v_gene: TRBV7-3
abundance: NA
j_gene: TRBJ2-1
CDR3aa: CASSLTPSGSSYDEQFF
CDR3nt: TGTGCCAGCAGCTTAACTCCTAGCGGGAGCTCCTACGATGAGCAGTTCTTC

d_gene: NA
v_gene: TRBV19
abundance: NA
j_gene: TRBJ2-5
CDR3aa: CASSFQPSQETQYF
CDR3nt: TGTGCCAGCAGCTTTCAACCGAGCCAAGAGACCCAGTACTTC

d_gene: NA
v_gene: TRBV7-8
abundance: NA
j_gene: TRBJ2-7
CDR3aa: CASGWGSYEQYF
CDR3nt: TGTGCCAGCGGGTGGGGCTCCTACGAGCAGTACTTC

d_gene: NA
v_gene: TRBV10-3
abundance: NA
j_gene: TRBJ2-1
CDR3aa: CAISESTVGNEQFF
CDR3nt: TGTGCCATCAGTGAGTCGACTGTGGGCAATGAGCAGTTCTTC

d_gene: TRBD2
v_gene: TRBV29-1
abundance: NA
j_gene: TRBJ2-1
CDR3aa: CSVEGLAGGYNEQFF
CDR3nt: TGCAGCGTTGAAGGACTAGCGGGGGGGTACAATGAGCAGTTCTTC

d_gene: TRBD1
v_gene: TRBV4-1
abundance: NA
j_gene: TRBJ1-4
CDR3aa: CASSQATGKNEKLFF
CDR3nt: TGCGCCAGCAGCCAAGCGACAGGGAAAAATGAAAAACTGTTTTTT

d_gene: NA
v_gene: TRBV15
abundance: NA
j_gene: TRBJ2-7
CDR3aa: CATSSITAHTYEQYF
CDR3nt: TGTGCCACCAGCAGTATTACAGCTCACACCTACGAGCAGTACTTC

d_gene: TRBD1
v_gene: TRBV15
abundance: NA
j_gene: TRBJ1-2
CDR3aa: CATSRGGATGGGYTF
CDR3nt: TGTGCCACCAGCAGAGGGGGGGCAACAGGGGGTGGCTACACCTTC

d_gene: NA
v_gene: TRBV5-1
abundance: many
j_gene: TRBJ1-4
CDR3aa: CASSLSPDSKLNEKLFF
CDR3nt: TGCGCCAGCAGCTTGTCGCCTGACAGCAAACTTAATGAAAAACTGTTTTTT

d_gene: TRBD1
v_gene: TRBV5-1
abundance: many
j_gene: TRBJ1-2
CDR3aa: CASSLVGQGYGYTF
CDR3nt: TGCGCCAGCAGCTTGGTGGGACAGGGATATGGCTACACCTTC

d_gene: NA
v_gene: TRBV4-1
abundance: NA
j_gene: TRBJ2-7
CDR3aa: CASSQDLANTRPYEQYF
CDR3nt: TGCGCCAGCAGCCAAGATTTGGCAAACACCCGCCCCTACGAGCAGTACTTC

d_gene: NA
v_gene: TRBV6-5
abundance: many
j_gene: TRBJ2-5
CDR3aa: CASSSTFRTETQYF
CDR3nt: TGTGCCAGCAGTTCTACGTTCAGGACCGAGACCCAGTACTTC

d_gene: TRBD2
v_gene: TRBV10-3
abundance: once
j_gene: TRBJ2-7
CDR3aa: CAVSEVSGASGNYEQYF
CDR3nt: TGTGCCGTCAGTGAAGTCTCCGGGGCTAGCGGGAACTACGAGCAGTACTTC

d_gene: NA
v_gene: TRBV10-3
abundance: few
j_gene: TRBJ2-1
CDR3aa: CATSGTGFNEQFF
CDR3nt: TGTGCCACCAGTGGAACAGGGTTCAATGAGCAGTTCTTC

d_gene: NA
v_gene: TRBV6-5
abundance: many
j_gene: TRBJ2-7
CDR3aa: CASRNGALEQYF
CDR3nt: TGTGCCAGCAGGAACGGGGCTCTCGAGCAGTACTTC

d_gene: NA
v_gene: TRBV3-1
abundance: once
j_gene: TRBJ2-7
CDR3aa: CASSQVIGEPEQYF
CDR3nt: TGTGCCAGCAGCCAAGTCATTGGGGAGCCCGAGCAGTACTTC

d_gene: NA
v_gene: TRBV25-1
abundance: NA
j_gene: TRBJ1-4
CDR3aa: CASSDRVGEKLFF
CDR3nt: TGTGCCAGCAGTGACAGGGTGGGTGAAAAACTGTTTTTT